This T cell receptor (beta chain) stems from a study of T cell clonality in common variable immunodeficiency. Study-wide results and caveats: CVID subjects shared fewer TCRbeta clones than healthy controls did. TCRbeta clonality was increased in CVID versus healthy controls. In common variable immunodeficiency, TCR beta chains reportedly carried fewer deletions and N-nucleotide insertions.

This clone was seen a few times. Its antigen is currently unknown. Sequencing ends 3 residues short of the CDR3 end; the germline J gene provides the rest. This table comes from immunoSEQ multiplex PCR, and its TCRdb copy is limited to in-frame clones, with some not included. Recorded here are 23,000 or so clones, none singletons. Germline CDR1 and CDR2: SGHVS and FNYEAQ. V lost 0 bases and J 1 base, leaving 12 bases between the germline ends. CDR3 size: 17 residues. The receptor was derived from a human donor with common variable immunodeficiency. The J gene is TRBJ2-2, the V gene TRBV7-6, with D unclear. Input material: peripheral blood mononuclear cells. This CDR3 reads CASSLAHRLGNTGELFF. CDR3 DNA, as far as it was read: TGTGCCAGCAGCTTAGCCCATCGGCTAGGGAACACCGGGGAG.